Below, one T cell receptor (beta chain) is given with its context. Its antigen is currently unknown. TCRdb keeps only in-frame clones here, not all; method: immunoSEQ multiplex PCR. Of about 2.3 million clones listed, more than 80% are singletons. The source of the sample is a study of shared clonotypes between healthy human individuals. The CDR3 consists of 13 residues. Germline trimming cut 5 bases from V and 6 bases from J; bases unmatched to any gene: 2. From germline, CDR1 is SGHAT and CDR2 FQNNGV. Findings of the study overall: Sorted-subset sequencing, rarefaction showed, was incomplete despite large depth.

The sample was naive CD4+ T cells from PBMCs. Subset in this sample: CD45RA+ positively selected. The chain combines TRBV11-2 with TRBJ2-7, with TRBD1 identical over 12 bases. This clonotype was sampled from a man between 18 and 29 years old in good health. Some clones in this sample may be carry-over from other donors' samples. CDR3 amino acids: CASSRDRGREQYF. CDR3 bases: TGTGCCAGCAGCAGGGACAGGGGGCGCGAGCAGTACTTC.